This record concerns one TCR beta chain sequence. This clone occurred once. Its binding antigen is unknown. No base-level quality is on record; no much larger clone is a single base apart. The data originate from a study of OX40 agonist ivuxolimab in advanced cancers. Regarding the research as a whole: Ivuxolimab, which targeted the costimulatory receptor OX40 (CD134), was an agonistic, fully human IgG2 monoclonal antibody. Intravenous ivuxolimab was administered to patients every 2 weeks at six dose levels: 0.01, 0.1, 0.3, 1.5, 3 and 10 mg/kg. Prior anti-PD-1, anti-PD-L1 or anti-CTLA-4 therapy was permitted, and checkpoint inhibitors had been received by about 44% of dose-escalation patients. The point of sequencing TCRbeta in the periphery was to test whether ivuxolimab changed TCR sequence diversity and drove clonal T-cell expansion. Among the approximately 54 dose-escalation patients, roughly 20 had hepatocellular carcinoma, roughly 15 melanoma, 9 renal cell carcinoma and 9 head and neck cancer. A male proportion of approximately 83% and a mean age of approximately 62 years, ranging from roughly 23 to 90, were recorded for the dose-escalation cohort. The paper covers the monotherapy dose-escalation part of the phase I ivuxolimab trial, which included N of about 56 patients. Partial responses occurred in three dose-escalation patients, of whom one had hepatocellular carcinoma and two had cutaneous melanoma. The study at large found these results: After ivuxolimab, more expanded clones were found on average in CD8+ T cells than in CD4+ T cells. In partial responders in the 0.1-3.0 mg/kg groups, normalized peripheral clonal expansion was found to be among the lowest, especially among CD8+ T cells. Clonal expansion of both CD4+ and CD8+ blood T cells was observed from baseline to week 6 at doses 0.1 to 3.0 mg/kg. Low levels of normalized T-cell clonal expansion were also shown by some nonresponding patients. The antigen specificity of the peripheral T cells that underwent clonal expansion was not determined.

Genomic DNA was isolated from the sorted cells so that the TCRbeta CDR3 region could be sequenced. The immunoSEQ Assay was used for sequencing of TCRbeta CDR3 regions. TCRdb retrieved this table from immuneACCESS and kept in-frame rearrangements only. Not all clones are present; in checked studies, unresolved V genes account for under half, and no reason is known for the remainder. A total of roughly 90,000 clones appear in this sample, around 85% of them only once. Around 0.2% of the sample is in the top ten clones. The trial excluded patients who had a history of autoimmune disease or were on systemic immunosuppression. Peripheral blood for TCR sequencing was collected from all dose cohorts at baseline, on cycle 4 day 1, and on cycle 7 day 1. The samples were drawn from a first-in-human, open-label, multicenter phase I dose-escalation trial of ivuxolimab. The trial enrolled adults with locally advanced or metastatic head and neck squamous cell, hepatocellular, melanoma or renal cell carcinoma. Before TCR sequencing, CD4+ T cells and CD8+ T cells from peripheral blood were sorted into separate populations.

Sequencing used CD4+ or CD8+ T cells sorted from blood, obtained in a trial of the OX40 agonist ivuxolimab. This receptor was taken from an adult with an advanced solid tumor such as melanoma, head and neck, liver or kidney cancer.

The nucleotide sequence is TGTGCCAGCAGGCAGGTTTCGAACACCGGGGAGCTGTTTTTT. The encoded protein is CASRQVSNTGELFF. Recombination connected TRBV9 to TRBJ2-2; no D gene call is confident. The germline V gene yields SGDLS for CDR1 and YYNGEE for CDR2. The CDR3 has 14 amino acids, counting the end cysteine and phenylalanine. Left in the record is the CDR3 DNA by itself, 42 bases read in frame from the first base. Relative to germline, V is 5 bases shorter and J is 0 bases shorter, with 8 bases between their ends.